This T cell receptor (beta chain) was recovered during a study of blood T cell repertoires in COVID-19. Study as a whole: Acute-phase and convalescent COVID-19 samples originated in the United States, Italy and Spain. Sources were T cells, B-cell-depleted T cells, or PBMCs; the material itself was cDNA or gDNA.

In the original analysis: Quantification of nucleated cells was approximated via reference gene primer amplification. Only in-frame clones appear in the TCRdb table, and some are missing; sequencing was by immunoSEQ multiplex PCR. That table furnishes V, J and clone size, whereas the DNA furnished D and trimming. The sample holds approximately 30,000 clones, over 90% seen once. The CDR3 is made up of 15 amino acids. The V gene's germline CDR1 is LNHDA and CDR2 SQIVND (reference sequence). V lost 4 bases and J 3 bases, leaving 13 bases between the germline ends. The J gene is TRBJ1-5, the V gene TRBV19, with D maybe TRBD1 (5 bases). The clonotype was recovered from a human donor in a cohort sampled during active COVID-19. The sequencing input was peripheral blood. The CDR3 reads CASSSGGGFNQPQHF. The CDR3 DNA follows: TGTGCCAGTAGTAGCGGCGGGGGGTTCAATCAGCCCCAGCATTTT.